This T cell receptor beta chain was documented in a study of CD8+ T cells in alopecia areata. The study, taken as a whole, reports: The study found that many expanded lesional clones persisted in scalp and blood during tofacitinib.

RNA extraction and reverse transcription yielded cDNA as sequencing template. The repertoire was sequenced with immunoSEQ multiplex PCR; TCRdb's copy has only in-frame clones and lacks some. The table has under 150,000 clones, approximately 57% seen once; the top ten hold 5% to 7%. Treatment specified: oral pan-JAK inhibitor, 5-10 mg twice daily. Alopecia areata patients had lesional scalp punch biopsies and peripheral blood taken from them. Concerning this clone itself: Its antigen is undetermined.

The receptor was isolated from a human donor with alopecia areata. Sequencing used CD4+ T cells sorted from blood, obtained at week 4, from a patient treated with tofacitinib.

The CDR3 nucleotides are TGCGCCAGCAGCCGATCACAGGAAAAAGGCACAGATACGCAGTATTTT. It yields the protein CASSRSQEKGTDTQYF. The chain has TRBV4-3 and TRBJ2-3; perhaps TRBD1 as D (5 bases). CDR3 length: 16 residues. The germline gives CDR1 LGHNA, CDR2 YSLEER. The V end lost 4 bases, the J end lost 1 base, and 15 bases lay between the germline ends.